This T cell receptor beta chain originates from a study of identical twins (TCRdb year 2016). About the investigation overall: To test whether fetal clonotypes persist, the study used deep sequencing on TCR alpha and beta repertoires from monozygotic twins, unrelated adults of various ages, and cord blood. Replicate twin experiments were performed at different times using different library preparation protocols to rule out contamination. Broad study findings and their caveats: Zero-insertion analyses could be partly confounded by invariant T cells such as MAIT and iNKT, although diverse VJ usage argued against such confounding for most clonotypes. Because the same donors could not be followed over many years, the conclusions depended on cross-sectional statistical analysis. In monozygotic twins, out-of-frame TCR alpha sharing was systematically underestimated by recombination models, although the models agreed with sharing between unrelated individuals. Abundant cord blood beta clonotypes carried fewer insertions; young adult naive repertoires showed a weaker similar trend, while memory repertoires showed none. A weaker excess of twin sharing was found in beta out-of-frame sequences because the signal-to-noise ratio was lowered by fewer shared sequences. Compared with coincidental sharing between unrelated individuals, out-of-frame TCR alpha sequences shared between twins had an excess of sequences with low generation probability.

V is shortened by 2 bases, J by 6 bases, and the region joining them spans 1 base. Its CDR3 holds 10 amino acids, cysteine through phenylalanine. Of all the DNA, just the CDR3 is kept, 30 bases in frame from base 1. CDR1 SNHLY and CDR2 FYNNEI are derived from the germline V gene. Concerning this clonotype: The antigen it binds to is not known. Base qualities are missing; no much larger clone stands one base away.

Only healthy Caucasian donors were included. The twin cohort consisted of three pairs of female monozygotic twins, all aged roughly 18 to 29 years. Positive isolation kits from Invitrogen were used to isolate CD4+ and CD8+ T cell populations. Receptor libraries were prepared by 5' RACE. TCRdb lists the instrument as Illumina HiSeq 2000. A universal primer binding site was added through template switching, and the final cDNA carried a unique molecular identifier so that TCR cDNA molecules could be counted accurately. Specific primers in the conserved constant-segment region were used to synthesize first-strand cDNA for TCR alpha and beta chains. To control for contamination, every cDNA library carried two barcodes: a SMART-Mk sample barcode plus Illumina barcodes. TruSeq adapter sequences and Illumina sample barcodes were added in two successive PCR steps. TCR alpha and beta cDNA libraries were sequenced on the Illumina HiSeq platform with custom primers. The study's processing was this. Raw reads were processed with MiGEC to extract unique molecular identifiers, and MiXCR was used to determine CDR3 positions. Recombination models were inferred per individual with the repgenHMM and IGoR tools using an EM algorithm. Shared clonotypes were analyzed with the tcR package in R, and sharing was normalized by the product of cloneset sizes. To study raw recombination without the effects of thymic and clonal selection, out-of-frame nonproductive sequences were analyzed. TCRdb trimmed the raw reads at Q25, called clones with MiXCR and kept productive beta chains. Identical CDR3 proteins give one entry, which carries the most common genes and DNA. Here the V and J calls rest on TCRdb's processing, not on the authors' analysis. The sample yields 470,000 or so distinct CDR3 sequences; 20% to 30% were counted once. The ten top clones hold 2.9% of the sample.

The data were also submitted as part of a second study, on T cells expressing NK-cell markers. From the second report: Fewer than ten donors provided sorted CD3+CD56+NKG2C+, CD3+CD56+NKG2C- and CD3+CD56-NKG2C+ T-cell subsets, whose TCR beta-chain repertoires were profiled. Of the eight sequenced donors, seven were found to be HCMV-seropositive and one was found to be HCMV-seronegative. In several experiments an anti-gammadeltaTCR antibody was added to restrict sorting to alphabetaTCR-expressing T cells. In six donors, the dominant CD3+CD56+NKG2C+ clonotypes ranked among the top 10 CD8+ clonotypes, making up roughly 1.0-8% of CD8+ T cells. Those dominant clonotypes were again the most abundant among CD3+CD56-NKG2C+ cells in a few donors, at roughly 25-60.1%. It remained unclear whether the expanded NKG2C-expressing T cell clones were specific for HCMV antigens. Randomly selected healthy volunteers, three men and five women, were used as the eight sequenced donors. HCMV serostatus was determined by detecting HCMV-specific IgG in serum with a commercial ELISA kit. MIGEC was used to demultiplex reads and group reads by UMI, and MiTCR was used to assemble and quantify clonotypes. Only TCR cDNA sequences supported by at least two reads were kept to exclude erroneous sequences. The tcR package was used for downstream repertoire analysis, and clonotypes were matched across fractions by CDR3 nucleotide sequence plus V segment. VDJmatch was used to annotate antigen specificity against VDJdb, with one amino acid substitution allowed in CDR3.

The material sequenced was CD4+ T cells sorted from blood. The TCR comes from a woman aged 18-29 years in good health. The chain joins TRBV2 to TRBJ2-5; no D gene can be assigned with confidence. CDR3 reads: CASSEKTQYF. The nucleotide sequence is TGTGCCAGCAGTGAAAAGACCCAGTACTTC.